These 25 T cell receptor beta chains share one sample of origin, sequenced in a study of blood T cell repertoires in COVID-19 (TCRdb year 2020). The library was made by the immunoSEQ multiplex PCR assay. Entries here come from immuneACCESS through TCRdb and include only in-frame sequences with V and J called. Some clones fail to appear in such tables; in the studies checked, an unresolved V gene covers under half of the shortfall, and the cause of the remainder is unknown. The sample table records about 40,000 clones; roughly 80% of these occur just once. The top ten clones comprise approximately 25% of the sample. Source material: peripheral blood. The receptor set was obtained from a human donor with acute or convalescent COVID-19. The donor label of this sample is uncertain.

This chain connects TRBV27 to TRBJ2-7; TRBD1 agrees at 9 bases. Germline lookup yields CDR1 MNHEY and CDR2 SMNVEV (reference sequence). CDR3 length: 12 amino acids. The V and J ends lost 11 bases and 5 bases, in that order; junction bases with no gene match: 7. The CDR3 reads CASGDRVHEQYF. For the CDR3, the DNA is TGTGCCTCCGGGGACAGGGTCCACGAGCAGTACTTC.

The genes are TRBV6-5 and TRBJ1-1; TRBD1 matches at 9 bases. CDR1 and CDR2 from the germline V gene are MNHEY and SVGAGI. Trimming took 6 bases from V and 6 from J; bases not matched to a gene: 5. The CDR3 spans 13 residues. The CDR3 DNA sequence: TGTGCCAGCAGCCCCGGACAGGGGTCTGAAGCTTTCTTT. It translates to CASSPGQGSEAFF.

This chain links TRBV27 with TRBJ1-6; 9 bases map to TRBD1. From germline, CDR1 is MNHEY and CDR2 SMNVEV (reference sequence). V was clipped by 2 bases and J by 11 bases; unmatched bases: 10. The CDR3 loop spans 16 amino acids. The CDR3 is CASSLGAGRDRAPLHF. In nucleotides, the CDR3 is TGTGCCAGCAGTTTAGGGGCCGGCAGGGACAGGGCACCCCTCCACTTT.

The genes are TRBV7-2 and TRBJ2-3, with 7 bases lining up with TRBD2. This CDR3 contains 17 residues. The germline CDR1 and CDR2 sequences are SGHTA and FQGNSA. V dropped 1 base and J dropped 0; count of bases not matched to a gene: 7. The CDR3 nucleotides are TGTGCCAGCAGCTTAGTTTCGAGCGGGGTTAGCACAGATACGCAGTATTTT. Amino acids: CASSLVSSGVSTDTQYF.

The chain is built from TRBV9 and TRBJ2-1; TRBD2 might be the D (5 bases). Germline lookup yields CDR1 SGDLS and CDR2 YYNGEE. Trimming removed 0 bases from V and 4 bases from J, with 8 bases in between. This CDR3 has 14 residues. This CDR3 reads CASSVGGEYNEQFF. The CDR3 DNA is TGTGCCAGCAGCGTAGGGGGAGAGTACAATGAGCAGTTCTTC.

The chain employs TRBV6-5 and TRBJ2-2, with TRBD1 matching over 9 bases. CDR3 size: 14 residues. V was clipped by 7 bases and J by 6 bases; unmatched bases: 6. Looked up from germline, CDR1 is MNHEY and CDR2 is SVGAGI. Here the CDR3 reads CASTQQGAAGELFF. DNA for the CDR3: TGTGCCAGCACCCAACAGGGGGCTGCCGGGGAGCTGTTTTTT.

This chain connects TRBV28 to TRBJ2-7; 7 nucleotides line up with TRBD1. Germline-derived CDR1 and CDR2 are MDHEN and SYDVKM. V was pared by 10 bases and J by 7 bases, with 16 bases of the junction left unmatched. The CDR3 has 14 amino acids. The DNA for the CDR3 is TGTGCCACCTCAGACCCAAACAGGGGTCGAGAGCAGTACTTC. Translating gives CATSDPNRGREQYF.

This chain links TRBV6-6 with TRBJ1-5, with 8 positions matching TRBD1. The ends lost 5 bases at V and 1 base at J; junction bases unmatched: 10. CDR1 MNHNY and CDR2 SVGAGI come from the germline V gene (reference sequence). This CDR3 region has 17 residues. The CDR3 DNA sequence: TGTGCCAGCAGTCAAATTTGGGGACAGGCAAGCAATCAGCCCCAGCATTTT. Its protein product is CASSQIWGQASNQPQHF.

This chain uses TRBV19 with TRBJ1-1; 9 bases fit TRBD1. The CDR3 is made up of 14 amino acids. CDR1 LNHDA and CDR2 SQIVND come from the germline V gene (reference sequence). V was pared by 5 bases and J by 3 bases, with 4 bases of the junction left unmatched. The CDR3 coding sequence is TGTGCCAGTAGTCCCGGACAGGGGCACACTGAAGCTTTCTTT. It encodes CASSPGQGHTEAFF.

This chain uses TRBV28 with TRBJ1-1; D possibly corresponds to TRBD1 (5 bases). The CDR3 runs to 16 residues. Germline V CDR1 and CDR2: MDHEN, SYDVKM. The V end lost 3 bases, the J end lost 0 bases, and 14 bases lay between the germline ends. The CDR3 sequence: CASSLTDMLLNTEAFF. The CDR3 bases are TGTGCCAGCAGTTTGACAGACATGTTGTTGAACACTGAAGCTTTCTTT.

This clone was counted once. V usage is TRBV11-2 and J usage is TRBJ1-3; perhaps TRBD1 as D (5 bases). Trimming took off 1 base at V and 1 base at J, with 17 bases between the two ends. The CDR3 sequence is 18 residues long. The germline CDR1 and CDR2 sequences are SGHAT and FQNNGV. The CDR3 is CASSLALRGSDSGNTIYF. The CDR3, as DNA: TGTGCCAGCAGCTTAGCTTTAAGGGGCAGCGATTCTGGAAACACCATATATTTT.

The CDR3 DNA is TGTGCCAGCAGTTCCCCTTTGGGACAGGGGGGGAGAGGCTACACCTTC. Protein product: CASSSPLGQGGRGYTF. This chain connects TRBV28 to TRBJ1-2; TRBD1 aligns across 11 bases. With 4 bases clipped from V and 8 bases from J, the junction kept 12 bases outside the gene matches. CDR3 length: 16 amino acids. Per the germline V gene, CDR1 is MDHEN and CDR2 is SYDVKM.

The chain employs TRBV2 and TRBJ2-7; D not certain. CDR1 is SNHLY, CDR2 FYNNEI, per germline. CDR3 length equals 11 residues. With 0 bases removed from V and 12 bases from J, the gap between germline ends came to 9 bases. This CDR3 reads CASSEALPSYF. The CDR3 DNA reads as TGTGCCAGCAGTGAAGCTCTCCCTTCGTACTTC.

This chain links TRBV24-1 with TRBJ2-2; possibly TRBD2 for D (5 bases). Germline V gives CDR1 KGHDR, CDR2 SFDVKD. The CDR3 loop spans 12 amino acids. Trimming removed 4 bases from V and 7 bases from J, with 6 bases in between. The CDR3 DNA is TGTGCCACCAGTGAAGGGAGCGGGGAGCTGTTTTTT. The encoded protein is CATSEGSGELFF.

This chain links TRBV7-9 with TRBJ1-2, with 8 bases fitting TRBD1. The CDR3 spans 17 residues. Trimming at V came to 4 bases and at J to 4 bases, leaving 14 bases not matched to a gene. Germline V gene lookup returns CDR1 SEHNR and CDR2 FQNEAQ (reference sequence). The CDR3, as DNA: TGTGCCAGCAGCTCCGGTTCAGGACAGGGTGTTGTCTATGGCTACACCTTC. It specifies CASSSGSGQGVVYGYTF.

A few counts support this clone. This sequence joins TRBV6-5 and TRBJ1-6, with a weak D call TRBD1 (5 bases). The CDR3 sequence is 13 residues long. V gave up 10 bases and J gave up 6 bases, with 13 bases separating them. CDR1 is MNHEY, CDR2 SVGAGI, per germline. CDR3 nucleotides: TGTGCCACGCACGGGGGGGGTAATTCACCCCTCCACTTT. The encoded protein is CATHGGGNSPLHF.

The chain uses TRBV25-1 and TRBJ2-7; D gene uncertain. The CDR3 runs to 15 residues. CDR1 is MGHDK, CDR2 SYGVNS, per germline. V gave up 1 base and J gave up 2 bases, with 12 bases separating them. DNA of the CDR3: TGTGCCAGCAGTGAATGGGCAGGTAGTGCCTACGAGCAGTACTTC. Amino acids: CASSEWAGSAYEQYF.

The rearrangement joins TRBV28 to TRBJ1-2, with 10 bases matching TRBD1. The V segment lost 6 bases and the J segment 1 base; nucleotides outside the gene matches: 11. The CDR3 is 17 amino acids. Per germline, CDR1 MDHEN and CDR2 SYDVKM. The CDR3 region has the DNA TGTGCCAGCAGACCTTACACATGGACAGGGGGTAACTATGGCTACACCTTC. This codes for CASRPYTWTGGNYGYTF.

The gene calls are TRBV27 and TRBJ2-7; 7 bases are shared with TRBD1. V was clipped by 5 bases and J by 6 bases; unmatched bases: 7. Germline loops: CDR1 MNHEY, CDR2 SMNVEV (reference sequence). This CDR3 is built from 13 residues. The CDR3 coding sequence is TGTGCCAGCAGTCGCTCAACAGGGGCCGAGCAGTACTTC. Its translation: CASSRSTGAEQYF.

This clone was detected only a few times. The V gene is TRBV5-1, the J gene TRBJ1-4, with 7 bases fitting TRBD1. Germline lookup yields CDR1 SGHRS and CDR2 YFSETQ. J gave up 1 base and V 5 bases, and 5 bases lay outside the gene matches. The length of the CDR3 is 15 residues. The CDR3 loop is CASSWDSLTNEKLFF. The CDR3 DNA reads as TGCGCCAGCAGTTGGGACAGCCTAACTAATGAAAAACTGTTTTTT.

CDR3 sequence: CASSLAYREERDTQYF. The CDR3 DNA reads as TGTGCCAGCAGCTTAGCGTATCGGGAGGAGAGAGATACGCAGTATTTT. The V gene is TRBV7-6, the J gene TRBJ2-3, with TRBD2 matching over 7 bases. The CDR3 spans 16 residues. The junction had 8 bases not matched to a gene; V was cut back by 0 bases and J by 5 bases. Germline CDR1 SGHVS, CDR2 FNYEAQ.

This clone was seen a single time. CDR3 sequence (DNA): TGTGCCAGTAGTTGGGGACAGGGGGAGACCCAGTACTTC. This translates into CASSWGQGETQYF. The chain has TRBV19 and TRBJ2-5; 10 bases are shared with TRBD1. This CDR3 has 13 amino acids. Losses at the gene ends were 5 bases for V and 5 bases for J; bases not matched to a gene: 2. Germline CDR1 is LNHDA and CDR2 is SQIVND (reference sequence).

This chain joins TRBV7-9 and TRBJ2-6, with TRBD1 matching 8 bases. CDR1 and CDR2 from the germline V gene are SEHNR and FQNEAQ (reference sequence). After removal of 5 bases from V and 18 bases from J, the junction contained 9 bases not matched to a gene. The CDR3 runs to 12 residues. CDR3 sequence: CASSPGGAQGTF. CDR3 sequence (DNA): TGTGCCAGCAGCCCAGGGGGCGCTCAGGGGACTTTC.

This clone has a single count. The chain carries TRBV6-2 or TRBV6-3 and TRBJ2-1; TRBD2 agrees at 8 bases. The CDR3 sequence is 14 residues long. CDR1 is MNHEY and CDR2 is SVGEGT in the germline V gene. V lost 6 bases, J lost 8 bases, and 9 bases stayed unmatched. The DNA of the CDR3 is TGTGCCAGCAGCCCCGGGGGGGGCCGGTATGAGCAGTTCTTC. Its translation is CASSPGGGRYEQFF.

The CDR3 loop is CASSELGSSYEQYF. CDR3 nucleotide sequence: TGTGCCAGCAGTGAACTGGGCAGCTCCTACGAGCAGTACTTC. The rearrangement joins TRBV6-1 to TRBJ2-7; D gene ambiguous. Germline-derived CDR1 and CDR2 are MNHNS and SASEGT. The V end lost 2 bases, the J end lost 0 bases, and 8 bases lay between the germline ends. The CDR3 totals 14 residues.